Below, one T cell receptor (beta chain) is given with its context. The data stem from a study of T cell responses to AZD1222 COVID-19 vaccine. Data came from immunoSEQ multiplex PCR; TCRdb stores just in-frame clones and leaves some out. Found here are roughly 140,000 clones, roughly 89% of them singletons; the top ten hold 4.5% to 6.5%. The V segment lost 1 base and the J segment 5 bases; nucleotides outside the gene matches: 8. The CDR3 has 15 amino acids. CDR1 is SGHRS, CDR2 YFSETQ, per germline. The chain is built from TRBV5-1 and TRBJ2-7, with TRBD1 matching 8 bases. This material consisted of peripheral blood, taken on day 0 of AZD1222 vaccination. The clonotype comes from an adult in good health. The CDR3 protein is CASSLHFGQGNEQYF. CDR3 coding DNA: TGCGCCAGCAGCTTGCACTTTGGACAGGGAAACGAGCAGTACTTC.